The 27 T cell receptor beta chains below were found in one sample sequenced in a study of metastatic and nonmetastatic thyroid tumors. TCRdb re-processed the PCR reads through MiXCR. The table records around 42,000 clones, about an eighth of them present only once. Not a single patient had been given any form of treatment at any point before undergoing thyroid surgery. Input material: blood. These receptors were collected from a female donor with papillary thyroid cancer or a benign thyroid nodule (not recorded which). Some clones in this sample may be carry-over from other donors' samples.

Many counts were recorded for this clone. V is TRBV12-3 or TRBV12-4 and J is TRBJ2-2, with a tentative D call TRBD2 (6 bases). V lost 3 bases, J lost 4 bases, and 6 bases lay in between. The CDR3 has 13 residues. CDR3 amino acids: CASSLRGTGELFF. The CDR3, as DNA: TGTGCCAGCAGTTTGCGGGGCACCGGGGAGCTGTTTTTT.

A word on this clone: It may be a read error: a sequence one base away is much more abundant. V is TRBV29-1 and J is TRBJ2-1; tentative D call: TRBD1 (6 bases). V was trimmed by 6 bases and J by 7 bases, leaving 19 bases between them. The CDR3 is 14 residues long. Germline CDR1 SQVTM, CDR2 ANQGSEA. The CDR3 region has the DNA TGCAGCGTGGGAAACCACAGGGTCGTAAATGAGCAGTTCTTC. Translation gives CSVGNHRVVNEQFF.

The genes are TRBV6-1 and TRBJ1-4, with a weak D call TRBD1 (5 bases). The CDR3 contains 15 residues. Germline CDR1 MNHNS, CDR2 SASEGT. CDR3 coding DNA: TGTGTCGGCAGTGAAATTAGCTTTGAACGGGGGGAACTGTTTTTT. Translating gives CVGSEISFERGELFF.

This clone was seen many times. This chain uses TRBV18 with TRBJ1-3, with 11 bases aligning to TRBD1. Trimming at V came to 3 bases and at J to 0 bases, leaving 1 base not matched to a gene. CDR1 and CDR2 from the germline V gene are KGHSH and LQKENI. The CDR3 spans 16 residues. The CDR3 region has the DNA TGTGCCAGCTCACCCGGGACAGGGGGCTCTGGAAACACCATATATTTT. Encoded protein: CASSPGTGGSGNTIYF.

The J gene is TRBJ2-7, the V gene TRBV2; D is uncertain. The length of the CDR3 is 14 residues. Germline V gene sequence: CDR1 SNHLY, CDR2 FYNNEI. Trimming removed 6 bases from V and 0 bases from J, with 12 bases in between. The CDR3 bases are TGTGCCAGCAGCAAGTATGGAAGCTCCTACGAGCAGTACTTC. Protein sequence: CASSKYGSSYEQYF.

This clone appeared many times. V gene TRBV4-2 combines with J gene TRBJ2-1; D gene ambiguous. The CDR3 extends over 15 amino acids. In germline, CDR1 is LGHNA, CDR2 YNFKEQ. Trimming removed 0 bases at V and 5 bases at J, with 11 bases between. This chain's CDR3 is CASSQELRTDNEQFF. CDR3 sequence (DNA): TGTGCCAGCAGCCAAGAATTAAGGACCGACAATGAGCAGTTCTTC.

In its sample, this clone was seen many times. V gene TRBV6-4 combines with J gene TRBJ2-1, with D maybe TRBD2 (6 bases). CDR3 size: 14 residues. The germline gives CDR1 MRHNA, CDR2 SNTAGT. The ends were cut back, 5 bases at V and 7 bases at J, with 15 bases in the middle. The CDR3 nucleotides read TGTGCCAGCAGTCCTCTCGGAGGGACGAATGAGCAGTTCTTC. This encodes CASSPLGGTNEQFF.

This clone was counted many times. CDR3 in DNA: TGTGCCAGCAGTTCCCGGGACAGCCCCTACGAGCAGTACTTC. This translates into CASSSRDSPYEQYF. This chain connects TRBV6-2 or TRBV6-3 to TRBJ2-7; 7 nucleotides match TRBD1. This CDR3 is 14 amino acids long. The V and J ends lost 4 bases and 2 bases, in that order; junction bases with no gene match: 5. From germline, CDR1 is MNHEY and CDR2 SVGEGT.

This clone was picked up many times. This chain links TRBV5-1 with TRBJ1-4, with D hard to call. Trimming took off 0 bases at V and 0 bases at J, with 9 bases between the two ends. CDR3 length: 16 residues. Germline CDR1 and CDR2: SGHRS and YFSETQ. The DNA for the CDR3 is TGCGCCAGCAGCTTGGTGTCCGGAGCAACTAATGAAAAACTGTTTTTT. Translating it yields CASSLVSGATNEKLFF. Supplemented by reference TRBV5-1 and TRBJ1-4, the full variable domain reads KAGVTQTPRYLIKTRGQQVTLSCSPISGHRSVSWYQQTPGQGLQFLFEYFSETQRNKGNFPGRFSGRQFSNSRSEMNVSTLELGDSALYLCASSLVSGATNEKLFFGSGTQLSVL.

This clone was observed many times. This chain uses TRBV4-1 with TRBJ1-4; maybe TRBD1 (5 bases). With 0 bases removed from V and 5 bases from J, the gap between germline ends came to 13 bases. Germline V gene sequence: CDR1 MGHRA, CDR2 YSYEKL. CDR3 length equals 16 residues. The CDR3 region is CASSQDWGTGNEKLFF. CDR3 nucleotide sequence: TGCGCCAGCAGCCAAGATTGGGGGACCGGGAATGAAAAACTGTTTTTT.

This clone showed up just a few times. V usage is TRBV6-2 or TRBV6-3 and J usage is TRBJ2-7; D ambiguous. Germline V gene sequence: CDR1 MNHEY, CDR2 SVGEGT. Deletions cut 4 bases from V and 9 bases from J, with 13 bases between. This CDR3 contains 12 residues. The CDR3 DNA is TGTGCCAGCAGTTCCGGGTCCCTGGGGCAGTACTTC. It is translated as CASSSGSLGQYF.

This clone came up many times. The DNA for the CDR3 is TGTGCCAGCAGTTCCAACTGGGACACTGAAGCTTTCTTT. Protein sequence: CASSSNWDTEAFF. The chain has TRBV6-1 and TRBJ1-1; D remains ambiguous. Germline V gene lookup returns CDR1 MNHNS and CDR2 SASEGT. V shed 5 bases and J shed 3 bases, with 10 bases lying between them. The CDR3 contains 13 residues.

Points on this clone: The germline gene is not matched at one end of the junction; a read error may be the cause. V is TRBV2 and J is TRBJ2-5, with 7 bases matching TRBD2. Germline values: CDR1 SNHLY, CDR2 FYNNEI. This CDR3 has 15 amino acids. CDR3 coding DNA: TGTGCCAGCAACGATGGTACTAGCGTACAAGAGGCCCAGTACTTC. Residues: CASNDGTSVQEAQYF.

In this sample, this clone turned up many times. The chain couples TRBV10-3 to TRBJ2-1, with TRBD2 as a possible D gene (6 bases). The CDR3 is made up of 14 amino acids. Germline V gene data show CDR1 as ENHRY and CDR2 as SYGVKD. V lost 10 bases and J 0 bases, leaving 13 bases between the germline ends. As DNA, the CDR3 is TGTGCCAGCAGGGACTGGAGCTCCTACAATGAGCAGTTCTTC. The encoded protein is CASRDWSSYNEQFF.

This chain links TRBV5-1 with TRBJ1-3; D gene uncertain. Germline-derived CDR1 and CDR2 are SGHRS and YFSETQ. With 5 bases removed from V and 0 bases from J, the gap between germline ends came to 15 bases. CDR3 size: 16 residues. The CDR3 protein is CASSSTLVSSGNTIYF. Written as DNA, the CDR3 is TGCGCCAGCAGTTCGACCCTAGTTAGCTCTGGAAACACCATATATTTT.

This clone rates as medium-sized. This specimen includes other DNA sequences encoding the same CDR3. The chain joins TRBV28 to TRBJ2-7; D may match TRBD1 or TRBD2 (5 bases each). The CDR3 totals 12 residues. Germline CDR1 and CDR2: MDHEN and SYDVKM. V lost 2 bases and J lost 5, with 7 bases in between. CDR3 coding DNA: TGTGCCAGCAGTTTAATGGGGGACGAGCAGTACTTC. Amino acid sequence: CASSLMGDEQYF.

This clone was seen ten or more times. The rearrangement joins TRBV10-2 to TRBJ2-7; D possibly corresponds to TRBD2 (6 bases). Trimming took 3 bases from V and 0 from J, leaving 12 bases between them. Per the germline V gene, CDR1 is WSHSY and CDR2 is SAAADI. CDR3 length: 15 amino acids. The CDR3, as DNA: TGCGCCAGCAGTGAACCTAGCGCAAGCTCCTACGAGCAGTACTTC. Amino acids: CASSEPSASSYEQYF.

In this sample, this clone turned up many times. The CDR3 nucleotides are TGTGCCAGCACGGCAGGGTCTAGCACAGATACGCAGTATTTT. Amino acids: CASTAGSSTDTQYF. The chain joins TRBV2 to TRBJ2-3; tentative D call: TRBD1 (5 bases). The V gene lost 7 bases and the J gene lost 0 bases, with 11 bases spanning the gap. The CDR3 runs to 14 residues. The germline CDR1 and CDR2 sequences are SNHLY and FYNNEI.

This clone appeared many times. The V and J genes are TRBV5-1 and TRBJ1-5; TRBD1 might be the D (6 bases). The CDR3 is made up of 15 amino acids. V was clipped by 4 bases and J by 6 bases, with 17 bases between them. Germline CDR1 and CDR2: SGHRS and YFSETQ. As DNA, the CDR3 is TGCGCCAGCAGCCCGGAAGGGGGGGCGAGTCAGCCCCAGCATTTT. It encodes CASSPEGGASQPQHF. Full variable domain (remainder filled in from reference TRBV5-1 and TRBJ1-5): KAGVTQTPRYLIKTRGQQVTLSCSPISGHRSVSWYQQTPGQGLQFLFEYFSETQRNKGNFPGRFSGRQFSNSRSEMNVSTLELGDSALYLCASSPEGGASQPQHFGDGTRLSIL.

This clone showed up many times. A read error may be the cause here, since a much bigger clone is one base away. This chain joins TRBV30 and TRBJ2-5; D possibly corresponds to TRBD1 (5 bases). Trimming took off 0 bases at V and 5 bases at J, with 10 bases between the two ends. This CDR3 spans 13 amino acids. The V gene's germline CDR1 is GTSNPN and CDR2 SVGIG (reference sequence). The CDR3: CAWSVPQGETQYF. CDR3 nucleotide sequence: TGTGCCTGGAGTGTACCTCAGGGCGAGACCCAGTACTTC.

This clone appeared many times. The rearrangement links TRBV19 to TRBJ1-1; no clear D. Trimming removed 7 bases from V and 4 bases from J, with 13 bases in between. The CDR3 is 13 amino acids. The germline gives CDR1 LNHDA, CDR2 SQIVND (reference sequence). CDR3 residues: CASTPGGGTEAFF. The CDR3 DNA sequence: TGTGCCAGTACACCGGGTGGAGGCACTGAAGCTTTCTTT.

This chain joins TRBV10-3 and TRBJ2-1; D is possibly TRBD2 (5 bases). Trimming left V 2 bases short and J 1 base short, with 15 bases between. There are 17 residues in the CDR3. Germline-derived CDR1 and CDR2 are ENHRY and SYGVKD. The DNA for the CDR3 is TGTGCCATCAGTGAGCTGGGTTGGAGGCCGTCCTACAATGAGCAGTTCTTC. Amino acids: CAISELGWRPSYNEQFF.

This clone was recorded at least ten times. This may come from a read error, since a much larger clone is one base off. Likely a read error: the CDR3 ends without its conserved phenylalanine or tryptophan. This rearrangement joins TRBV11-3 to TRBJ2-7; the D call may be TRBD1 or TRBD2 (5 bases each). Trimming pared 5 bases from V and 3 bases from J, leaving 17 bases between. From germline, CDR1 is SGHNT and CDR2 YENEEA. The CDR3 sequence is 15 residues long. The CDR3 DNA is TGTGCCAGCAGCCAACCGGGACCCAACCTCTACGAGCAGTACCTC. Its protein product is CASSQPGPNLYEQYL.

This clone was counted ten times or more. The chain recombines TRBV20-1 with TRBJ1-5; D might be TRBD1 (6 bases). The germline V gene encodes CDR1 DFQATT and CDR2 SNEGSKA (reference sequence). The V end lost 5 bases, the J end lost 6 bases, and 17 bases lay between the germline ends. The CDR3 covers 14 residues. The CDR3 loop is CSAPGGGSGQPQHF. CDR3 coding DNA: TGCAGTGCTCCGGGCGGGGGCTCGGGTCAGCCCCAGCATTTT.

In this sample, this clone turned up many times. The chain is built from TRBV7-2 and TRBJ1-2, with D perhaps matching TRBD1 (6 bases). The CDR3 has 15 residues. Germline V gene sequence: CDR1 SGHTA, CDR2 FQGNSA. Trimming took 5 bases from V and 3 from J, leaving 16 bases between them. Here the CDR3 DNA reads TGTGCCAGCAGCCCACAGCAGGGGTCGCACTATGGCTACACCTTC. It encodes CASSPQQGSHYGYTF.

This clone was counted at least ten times. This chain connects TRBV6-5 to TRBJ1-2; D ambiguous. Trimming stripped 2 bases from V and 3 bases from J, with 7 bases between. The germline V gene has CDR1 MNHEY and CDR2 SVGAGI. The CDR3 runs to 13 residues. This chain's CDR3 is CASSYDGDYGYTF. The DNA of the CDR3 is TGTGCCAGCAGTTACGACGGTGACTATGGCTACACCTTC.

This clone was seen at least ten times. The chain uses TRBV3-1 and TRBJ2-1; D gene unclear. Germline CDR1 LGHDT, CDR2 YNNKEL (reference sequence). The CDR3 sequence is 17 residues long. V gave up 1 base and J gave up 0 bases, with 13 bases separating them. The CDR3 DNA follows: TGTGCCAGCAGCCAAGTGGGTTTGGGAAACTCCTACAATGAGCAGTTCTTC. This gives the protein CASSQVGLGNSYNEQFF.